This T cell receptor (beta chain) came from a study of blood T cell repertoires in COVID-19. Study as a whole: Researchers got acute and convalescent COVID-19 samples from the United States, Italy and Spain. Sample material is recorded as cDNA or gDNA derived from T cells, B-cell-depleted T cells, or PBMCs.

In the original processing: Nucleated cell counts were estimated from reference gene primer amplification. Assay: immunoSEQ multiplex PCR; the TCRdb copy retains only in-frame clones and omits some. D and trimming were read from the DNA, whereas the V and J calls and clone size are those reported in that table. The data contain some 270,000 clones, around 86% of them singletons. Patients from Seattle were sampled longitudinally, starting during active infection. V gave up 1 base and J gave up 1 base, with 13 bases separating them. CDR3 length: 16 residues. CDR1 SGHAT and CDR2 FQNNGV come from the germline V gene.

The chain carries TRBV11-2 and TRBJ2-5, with D possibly being TRBD1 (6 bases). Sample: peripheral blood. The TCR was taken from a woman aged 80 or over with COVID-19, enrolled during active disease. The CDR3, as DNA: TGTGCCAGCAGCTTAGGCCTGGGGACACCCCAAGAGACCCAGTACTTC. Protein sequence: CASSLGLGTPQETQYF.